The clone carrying this T cell receptor (beta chain) appeared many times. Its target is unknown. The germline V and J ends were trimmed by 6 bases and 2 bases, with 10 bases remaining between them. Germline V gives CDR1 ENHRY, CDR2 SYGVKD. The CDR3 covers 13 residues. Together with a sample-barcoded 5' primer, a J-beta primer mix was included in a second PCR lasting about 6 to 11 cycles. TCRdb analysed the 5' RACE reads with MiXCR anew, one entry per CDR3 protein. This table holds 1.5 million to 2 million distinct CDR3 sequences, under 30% found once. The sample originates from a study of blood T cells in healthy people across ages. Regarding the study as a whole: TCR beta diversity per million T cells fell roughly linearly with age.

This clonotype was sampled from a woman aged 25 to 45 in good health. The genes are TRBV10-3 and TRBJ2-5, with D perhaps matching TRBD1 (6 bases). Material: blood. The CDR3 sequence is CAIRLQGQETQYF. CDR3 DNA sequence: TGTGCCATCAGGCTACAGGGACAAGAGACCCAGTACTTC.